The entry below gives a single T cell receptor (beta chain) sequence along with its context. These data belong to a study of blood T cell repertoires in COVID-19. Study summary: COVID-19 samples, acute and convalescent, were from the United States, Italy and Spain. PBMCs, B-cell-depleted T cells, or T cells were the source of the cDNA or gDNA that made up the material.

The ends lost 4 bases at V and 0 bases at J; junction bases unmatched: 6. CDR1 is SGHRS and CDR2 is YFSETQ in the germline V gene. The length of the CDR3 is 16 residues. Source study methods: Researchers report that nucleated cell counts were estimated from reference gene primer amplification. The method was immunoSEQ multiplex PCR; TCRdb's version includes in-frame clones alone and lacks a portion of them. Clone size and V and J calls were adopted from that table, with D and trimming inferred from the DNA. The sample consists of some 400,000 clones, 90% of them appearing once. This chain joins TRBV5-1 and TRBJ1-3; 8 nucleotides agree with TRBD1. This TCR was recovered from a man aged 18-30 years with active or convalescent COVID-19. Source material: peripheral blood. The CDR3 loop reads CASSRGQDLSGNTIYF. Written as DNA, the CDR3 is TGCGCCAGCAGCCGGGGACAGGACCTCTCTGGAAACACCATATATTTT. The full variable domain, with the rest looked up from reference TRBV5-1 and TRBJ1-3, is KAGVTQTPRYLIKTRGQQVTLSCSPISGHRSVSWYQQTPGQGLQFLFEYFSETQRNKGNFPGRFSGRQFSNSRSEMNVSTLELGDSALYLCASSRGQDLSGNTIYFGEGSWLTVV.